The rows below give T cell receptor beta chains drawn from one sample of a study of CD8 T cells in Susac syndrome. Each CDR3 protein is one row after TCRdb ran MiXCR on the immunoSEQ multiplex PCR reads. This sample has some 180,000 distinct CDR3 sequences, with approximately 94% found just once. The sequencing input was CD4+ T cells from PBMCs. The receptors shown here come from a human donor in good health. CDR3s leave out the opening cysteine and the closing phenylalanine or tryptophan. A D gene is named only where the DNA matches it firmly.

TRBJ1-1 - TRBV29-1 SVVVRGAEAF
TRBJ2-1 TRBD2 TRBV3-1 ASSQVRLAGMRWNEQF
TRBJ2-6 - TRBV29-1 SVKRSGANVLT
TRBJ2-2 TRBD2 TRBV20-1 SASGLAGAGELF
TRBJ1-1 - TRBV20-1 SASDGYTEAF
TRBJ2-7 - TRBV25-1 ASRGSYEQY
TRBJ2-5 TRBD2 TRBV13 ASSRRAGEETQY
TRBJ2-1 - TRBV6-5 ASSYSSNSNEQF
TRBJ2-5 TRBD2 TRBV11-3 ASRDIRLAGAGTQY
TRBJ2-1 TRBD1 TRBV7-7 ASSSGTGGNNEQF
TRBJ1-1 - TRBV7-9 ASSPYTEAF